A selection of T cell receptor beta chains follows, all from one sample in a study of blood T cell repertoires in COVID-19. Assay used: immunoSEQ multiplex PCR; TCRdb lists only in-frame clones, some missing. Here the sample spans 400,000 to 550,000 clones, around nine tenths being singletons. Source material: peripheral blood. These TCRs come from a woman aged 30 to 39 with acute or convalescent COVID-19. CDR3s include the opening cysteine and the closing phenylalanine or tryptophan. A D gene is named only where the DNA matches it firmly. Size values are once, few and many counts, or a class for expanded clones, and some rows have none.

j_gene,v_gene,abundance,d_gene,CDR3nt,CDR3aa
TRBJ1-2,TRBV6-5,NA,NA,TGTGCCAGCACCGATCTCCCCCGGGACTGGTCTGGCTACACCTTC,CASTDLPRDWSGYTF
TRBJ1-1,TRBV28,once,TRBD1,TGTGCCAGCAGAGCGCGGGACAGGGGTTCTAACACTGAAGCTTTCTTT,CASRARDRGSNTEAFF
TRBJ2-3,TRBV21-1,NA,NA,TGTGCCAGCAGCAAAAAAGGGATAGCGGGGCGACGCGATACGCAGTATTTT,CASSKKGIAGRRDTQYF
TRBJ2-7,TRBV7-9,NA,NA,TGTGCCAGCAGCTTAACATCCTACGAGCAGTACTTC,CASSLTSYEQYF
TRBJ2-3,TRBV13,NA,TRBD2,TGTGCCAGCAGCTCCTACCTAGCGGGGGCCTCTCCAGATACGCAGTATTTT,CASSSYLAGASPDTQYF
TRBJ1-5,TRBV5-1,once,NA,TGCGCCAGCAGCTTGGACAGTGTGGATAGCAATCAGCCCCAGCATTTT,CASSLDSVDSNQPQHF
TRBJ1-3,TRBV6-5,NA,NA,TGTGCCAGCAAACCAGGGGTCAACACCATATATTTT,CASKPGVNTIYF
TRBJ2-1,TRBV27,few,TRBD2,TGTGCCAGCAGTTTGGCTAGCGGGGGGGGTAATGAGCAGTTCTTC,CASSLASGGGNEQFF
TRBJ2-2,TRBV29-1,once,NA,TGCAGCGTTGAGGACACCGAAGGCGGGGAGCTGTTTTTT,CSVEDTEGGELFF
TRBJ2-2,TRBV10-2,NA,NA,TGCGCCAGCAGTGAGCTGGGGAGAAACACCGGGGAGCTGTTTTTT,CASSELGRNTGELFF
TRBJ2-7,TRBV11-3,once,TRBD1,TGTGCCAGCAGCAAGGGGACAGGGGAGCAGTACTTC,CASSKGTGEQYF
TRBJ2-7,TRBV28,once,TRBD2,TGTGCCAGCAGTTCCGGGACTAGGGCCTCCTACGAGCAGTACTTC,CASSSGTRASYEQYF
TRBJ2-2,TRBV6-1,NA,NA,TGTGCCAGCAGTTTGGACAGATCCACCGGGGAGCTGTTTTTT,CASSLDRSTGELFF
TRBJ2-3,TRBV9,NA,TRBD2,TGTGCCAGCAGCGTAGCTGCGGGGGGGCCTGGCACAGATACGCAGTATTTT,CASSVAAGGPGTDTQYF
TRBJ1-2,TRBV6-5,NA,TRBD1,TGTGCCAGCAGTTACTCGAGCTTAGGGGGCGTTTTCGGCTACACCTTC,CASSYSSLGGVFGYTF
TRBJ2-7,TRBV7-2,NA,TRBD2,TGTGCCAGCAGCCTCGTAGCGGGGGGGCCTAACGAGCAGTACTTC,CASSLVAGGPNEQYF
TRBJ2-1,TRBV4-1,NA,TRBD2,TGCGCCAGCAGCCAACATAGCGGGGGGGAGCAGTTCTTC,CASSQHSGGEQFF
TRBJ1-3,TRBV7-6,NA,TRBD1,TGTGCCAGCAGCCCAAGCAGGGGGATGACTGGAAACACCATATATTTT,CASSPSRGMTGNTIYF
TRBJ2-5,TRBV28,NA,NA,TGTGCCAGCAGTTTAAACAGGGATAAGGAGACCCAGTACTTC,CASSLNRDKETQYF
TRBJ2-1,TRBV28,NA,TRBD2,TGTGCCAGCAGCTCGCCTTTTTTTAGCGGGGAGCAGTTCTTC,CASSSPFFSGEQFF
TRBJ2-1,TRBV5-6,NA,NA,TGTGCCAGCAGCCAATCTGGTGCGGGCGGTGAGCAGTTCTTC,CASSQSGAGGEQFF
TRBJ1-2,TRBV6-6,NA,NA,TGTGCCAGCACCCTGGGGGGGGTCTATGGCTACACCTTC,CASTLGGVYGYTF
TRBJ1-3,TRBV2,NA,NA,TGTGCCAGCAGTGACGGACAGCTAAGATCTGGAAACACCATATATTTT,CASSDGQLRSGNTIYF
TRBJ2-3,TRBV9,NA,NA,TGTGCCAGCAGCGTATGGGGAGCTAGCACAGATACGCAGTATTTT,CASSVWGASTDTQYF
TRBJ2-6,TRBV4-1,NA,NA,TGCGCCAGCAGCCAAGATTTGGCTGCTGGGGCCAACGTCCTGACTTTC,CASSQDLAAGANVLTF
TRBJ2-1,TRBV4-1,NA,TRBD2,TGCGCCAGCAGCCCCTCCCAGGGAGGGATCTACAATGAGCAGTTCTTC,CASSPSQGGIYNEQFF
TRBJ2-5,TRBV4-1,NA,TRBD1,TGCGCCAGCAGCCAAGATCCGGGACAGGGAAAAGAGACCCAGTACTTC,CASSQDPGQGKETQYF